Listed below are T cell receptor beta chains from one sample, sequenced in a study of T cell repertoires in cytomegalovirus infection. Using its own MiXCR run on the reads, TCRdb lists one record per CDR3 protein. Found here are 500,000 to 600,000 distinct CDR3 sequences, more than 15% of them singletons; the top ten hold roughly a quarter. Sequencing input: CD8+ T cells from PBMCs. The source is a human donor in good health (CMV status not recorded). Some clones in this sample may be carry-over from other donors' samples. CDR3s include the opening cysteine and the closing phenylalanine or tryptophan. D genes are given only for firm matches. Some rows mark clone size as missing; the rest say once, few, many or name a class of expanded clone.

J gene | D gene | clone size | V gene | CDR3 DNA | CDR3 protein
TRBJ2-1 | TRBD1 | NA | TRBV24-1 | TGTGCCACCAGTGATCCCGACAGGGTCAATGAGCAGTTCTTC | CATSDPDRVNEQFF
TRBJ2-2 | NA | many | TRBV7-9 | TGTGCCAGCAGCTTAAGGGACATCGGGACCGGGGAGCTGTTTTTT | CASSLRDIGTGELFF
TRBJ2-1 | NA | many | TRBV7-3 | TGTGCCAGCAGCTTAGTACAGGGCAGAAATGAGCAGTTCTTC | CASSLVQGRNEQFF
TRBJ2-7 | NA | few | TRBV28 | TGTGCCAGCAGTTTCCCCGAGGGCGGCAATCAGTACTTC | CASSFPEGGNQYF
TRBJ2-3 | TRBD2 | many | TRBV7-6 | TGTGCCAGCAGTCTTCGGACTAGCGGGAGGCTAGATACGCAGTATTTT | CASSLRTSGRLDTQYF
TRBJ1-2 | NA | few | TRBV5-5 | TGTGCCAGCAGCTTAGAGCCACAGTATGGCTACACCTTC | CASSLEPQYGYTF
TRBJ1-6 | NA | few | TRBV10-3 | TGTGCCACTTCGACAGGCGCAGATTCACCCCTCCACTTT | CATSTGADSPLHF
TRBJ2-2 | TRBD1 | NA | TRBV7-9 | TGTGCCAGCAGTCACCCCGACAGGGACAACGGGGAGCTGTTTTTT | CASSHPDRDNGELFF
TRBJ2-7 | NA | NA | TRBV7-2 | TGTGCCAGCAGCGACCCCGGGGAGCAGTACTTC | CASSDPGEQYF
TRBJ1-5 | NA | NA | TRBV5-6 | TGTGCCAGCAGCTTGCGCCTGCGGGGCAATCAGCCCCAGCATTTT | CASSLRLRGNQPQHF
TRBJ1-2 | NA | few | TRBV27 | TGTGCCAGCAGTATTGGGGGCAGGTCGATTGTTGGCTACACCTTC | CASSIGGRSIVGYTF
TRBJ2-6 | TRBD2 | medium-sized | TRBV7-9 | TGTGCCAGCAGCTCCGGGACTAGCGGGTCCCGCTCTGGGGCCAACGTCCTGACTTTC | CASSSGTSGSRSGANVLTF
TRBJ2-5 | NA | many | TRBV7-9 | TGTGCCAGCAGCCCGAATATCGCCCAGAGGGAGACCCAGTACTTC | CASSPNIAQRETQYF
TRBJ2-1 | NA | NA | TRBV6-6 | TGTGCCAGCAGTTACAAGGTGTTCTCCTACAATGAGCAGTTCTTC | CASSYKVFSYNEQFF
TRBJ1-2 | TRBD1 | NA | TRBV6-4 | TGTGCCAGCAGTGAAGTGACAGGGGCGGGCTACACCTTC | CASSEVTGAGYTF
TRBJ2-1 | TRBD1 | NA | TRBV11-2 | TGTGCCAGCAGCTTAGGGCTGGGACAGGGTGGGTACAATGAGCAGTTCTTC | CASSLGLGQGGYNEQFF